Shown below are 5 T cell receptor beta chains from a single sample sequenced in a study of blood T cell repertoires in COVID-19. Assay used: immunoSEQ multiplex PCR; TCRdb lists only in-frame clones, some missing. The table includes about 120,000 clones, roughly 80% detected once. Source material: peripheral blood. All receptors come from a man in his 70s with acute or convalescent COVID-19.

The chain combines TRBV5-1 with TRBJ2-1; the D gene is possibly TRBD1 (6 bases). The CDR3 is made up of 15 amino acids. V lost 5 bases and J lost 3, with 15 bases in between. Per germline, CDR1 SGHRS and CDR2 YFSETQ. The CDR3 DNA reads TGCGCCAGCAGGGAAACGGGGACAAACTACAATGAGCAGTTCTTC. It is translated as CASRETGTNYNEQFF. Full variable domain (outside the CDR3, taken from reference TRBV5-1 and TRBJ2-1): KAGVTQTPRYLIKTRGQQVTLSCSPISGHRSVSWYQQTPGQGLQFLFEYFSETQRNKGNFPGRFSGRQFSNSRSEMNVSTLELGDSALYLCASRETGTNYNEQFFGPGTRLTVL.

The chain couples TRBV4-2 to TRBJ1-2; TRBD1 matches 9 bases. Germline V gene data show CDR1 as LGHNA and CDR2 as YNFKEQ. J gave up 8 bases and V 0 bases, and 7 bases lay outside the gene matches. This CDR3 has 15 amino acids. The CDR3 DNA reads TGTGCCAGCAGCCAAGAAGGGACAGGGTACGGCGGCTACACCTTC. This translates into CASSQEGTGYGGYTF.

This CDR3 reads CASSQGRVGQPQHF. CDR3 nucleotide sequence: TGTGCCAGCAGCCAAGGACGGGTCGGACAGCCCCAGCATTTT. V usage is TRBV3-1 (or the pseudogene TRBV3-2) and J usage is TRBJ1-5; D unresolved. Germline V CDR1 and CDR2: LGHDT, YNNKEL (reference sequence). The CDR3 is 14 residues long. V gave up 1 base and J gave up 7 bases, with 11 bases separating them.

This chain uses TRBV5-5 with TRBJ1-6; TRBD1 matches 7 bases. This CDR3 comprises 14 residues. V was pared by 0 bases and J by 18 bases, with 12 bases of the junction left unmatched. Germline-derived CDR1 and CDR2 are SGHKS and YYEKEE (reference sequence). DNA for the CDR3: TGTGCCAGCAGCTTGGGGGGACAGCCTATAGTTCCCCACTTT. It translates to CASSLGGQPIVPHF.

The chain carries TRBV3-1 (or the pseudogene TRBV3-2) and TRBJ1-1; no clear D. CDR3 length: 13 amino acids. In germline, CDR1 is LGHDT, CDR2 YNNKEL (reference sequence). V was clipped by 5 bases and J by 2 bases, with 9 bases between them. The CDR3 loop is CASSGLSNTEAFF. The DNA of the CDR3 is TGTGCCAGCAGCGGGCTGTCTAACACTGAAGCTTTCTTT.